A selection of T cell receptor beta chains follows, all from one sample in a study of naive and memory T cell subsets. TCRdb ran MiXCR on the UMI-ligation and nested PCR reads and lists one entry per CDR3 protein. The sample has more than 20,000 distinct CDR3 sequences, around 6% seen once. Sequencing used skin, obtained from a tuberculin skin test site. These receptor sequences come from an adult in good health. Both conserved end residues are trimmed from each CDR3.

V	J	CDR3
TRBV12-3/TRBV12-4	TRBJ1-2	ASSSGQGAYLGYT
TRBV7-2	TRBJ1-1	ASSYGGTANTEAF
TRBV6-4	TRBJ2-2	ASSDSDTGELF
TRBV5-1	TRBJ2-7	ASSGTGTSSYEQY
TRBV7-2	TRBJ1-1	ASSFQGNTEAF
TRBV10-3	TRBJ1-5	AISPGQSNQPQH
TRBV19	TRBJ1-1	ASSLTGNTEAF
TRBV19	TRBJ2-2	ASNSGRRTGELF
TRBV12-3/TRBV12-4	TRBJ1-5	ASRGTGNQPQH
TRBV2	TRBJ2-7	ASSGGLAGGRVYEQY
TRBV27	TRBJ2-7	ASKIAPGAASYEQY
TRBV5-5	TRBJ1-1	ASSLTGANTEAF
TRBV7-2	TRBJ2-7	ASGAGMYEQY
TRBV28	TRBJ2-7	ASSEYEQY
TRBV3-1	TRBJ2-7	ASSRRRLAGEGEQY
TRBV12-3/TRBV12-4	TRBJ2-7	ASSLGQAGQY
TRBV28	TRBJ2-7	AGSHVGGYEQY
TRBV5-1	TRBJ2-7	ASSLGLAGDHYEQY
TRBV6-5	TRBJ2-1	ASSRLGLADYNEQF
TRBV20-1	TRBJ2-1	SARDMGGHNEQF
TRBV18	TRBJ1-5	ASSPSIFNAGTENNQPQH
TRBV24-1	TRBJ2-3	ASLQGDHTDTQY
TRBV11-2	TRBJ2-7	ASSLGGPYEQY
TRBV13	TRBJ2-3	ASSARPGQRTYTDTQY
TRBV29-1	TRBJ2-1	SIEGAGGPGDEQF
TRBV5-1	TRBJ2-7	ASSLGPHPNYEQY
TRBV28	TRBJ2-7	ASSLLSSGRIYEQY
TRBV29-1	TRBJ2-2	SAIVWAGELF
TRBV20-1	TRBJ2-7	SARRDRVPYEQY
TRBV20-1	TRBJ2-2	SARPRAGGTGELF
TRBV6-1	TRBJ1-2	ASRPLGTNYGYT
TRBV12-3/TRBV12-4	TRBJ2-7	ASAKTGYEQY
TRBV7-3	TRBJ2-5	ASREQETQY
TRBV11-2	TRBJ2-3	ASSVGADRGTDTQY
TRBV19	TRBJ2-5	ASSVSGRETQY
TRBV20-1	TRBJ2-5	SASDREGLQETQY
TRBV2	TRBJ2-5	ASSGPLAKETQY
TRBV18	TRBJ1-1	ASSPTADKATEAF
TRBV20-1	TRBJ1-2	SAPGDSYGYT
TRBV20-1	TRBJ1-5	SARVGVETQH
TRBV30	TRBJ2-7	AWSGGSGYEQY
TRBV7-9	TRBJ2-7	ASSFEGLASEQY
TRBV27	TRBJ1-1	ASSFGGEGTEAF
TRBV4-1	TRBJ1-2	ASSQAPSGGYGDT
TRBV28	TRBJ2-1	ASSFLAGGYNEQF
TRBV27	TRBJ2-1	ASSSHVGGNEQF